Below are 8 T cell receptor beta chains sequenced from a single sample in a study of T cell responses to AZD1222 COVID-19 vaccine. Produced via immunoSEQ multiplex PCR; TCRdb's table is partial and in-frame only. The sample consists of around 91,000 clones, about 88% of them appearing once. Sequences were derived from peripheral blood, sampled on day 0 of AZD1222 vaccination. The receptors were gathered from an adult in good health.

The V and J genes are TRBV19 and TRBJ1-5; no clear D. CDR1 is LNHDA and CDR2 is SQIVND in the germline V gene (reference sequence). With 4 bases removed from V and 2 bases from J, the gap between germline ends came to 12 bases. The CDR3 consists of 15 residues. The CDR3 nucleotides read TGTGCCAGTAGTACCTCAGGTATTGGCAATCAGCCCCAGCATTTT. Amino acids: CASSTSGIGNQPQHF.

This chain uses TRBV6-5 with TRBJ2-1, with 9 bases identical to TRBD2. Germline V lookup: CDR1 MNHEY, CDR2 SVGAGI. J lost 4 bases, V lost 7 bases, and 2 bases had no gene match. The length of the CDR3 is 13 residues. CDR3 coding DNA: TGTGCCAGCACCACTAGCGGGTACAATGAGCAGTTCTTC. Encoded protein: CASTTSGYNEQFF.

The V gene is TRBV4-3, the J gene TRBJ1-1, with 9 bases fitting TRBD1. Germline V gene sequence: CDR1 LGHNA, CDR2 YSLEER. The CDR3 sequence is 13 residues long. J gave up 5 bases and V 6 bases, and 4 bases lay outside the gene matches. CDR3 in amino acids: CASRGQGRTEAFF. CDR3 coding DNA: TGCGCCAGCAGAGGACAGGGGAGGACTGAAGCTTTCTTT.

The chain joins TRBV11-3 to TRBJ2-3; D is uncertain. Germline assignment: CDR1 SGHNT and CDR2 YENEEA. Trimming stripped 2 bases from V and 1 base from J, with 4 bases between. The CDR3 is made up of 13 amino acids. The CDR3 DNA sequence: TGTGCCAGCAGCTTATCTCGCACAGATACGCAGTATTTT. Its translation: CASSLSRTDTQYF.

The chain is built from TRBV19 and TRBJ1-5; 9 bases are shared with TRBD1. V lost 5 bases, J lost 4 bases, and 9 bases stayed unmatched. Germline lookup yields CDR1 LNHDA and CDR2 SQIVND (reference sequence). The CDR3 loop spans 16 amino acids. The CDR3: CASSGGNRGRNQPQHF. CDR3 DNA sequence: TGTGCCAGTAGTGGGGGAAACAGGGGGCGAAATCAGCCCCAGCATTTT.

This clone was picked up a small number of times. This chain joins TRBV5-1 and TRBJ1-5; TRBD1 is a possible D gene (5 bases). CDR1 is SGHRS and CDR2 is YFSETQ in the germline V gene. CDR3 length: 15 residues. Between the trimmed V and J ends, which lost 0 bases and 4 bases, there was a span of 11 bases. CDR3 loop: CASSLESGRNQPQHF. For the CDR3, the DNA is TGCGCCAGCAGCTTGGAATCGGGGCGAAATCAGCCCCAGCATTTT.

Written as DNA, the CDR3 is TGTGCCAGCAGTCCTGGGGTGAACACTGAAGCTTTCTTT. Protein sequence: CASSPGVNTEAFF. The chain uses TRBV12-3 or TRBV12-4 and TRBJ1-1; no reliable D call. Deletions cut 5 bases from V and 0 bases from J, with 7 bases between. The CDR3 consists of 13 residues.

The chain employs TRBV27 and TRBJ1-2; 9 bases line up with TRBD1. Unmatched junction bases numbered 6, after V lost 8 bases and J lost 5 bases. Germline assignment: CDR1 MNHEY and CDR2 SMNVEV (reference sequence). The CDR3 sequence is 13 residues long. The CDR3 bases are TGTGCCAGCGGGACAGGGACTGGATATGGCTACACCTTC. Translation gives CASGTGTGYGYTF.